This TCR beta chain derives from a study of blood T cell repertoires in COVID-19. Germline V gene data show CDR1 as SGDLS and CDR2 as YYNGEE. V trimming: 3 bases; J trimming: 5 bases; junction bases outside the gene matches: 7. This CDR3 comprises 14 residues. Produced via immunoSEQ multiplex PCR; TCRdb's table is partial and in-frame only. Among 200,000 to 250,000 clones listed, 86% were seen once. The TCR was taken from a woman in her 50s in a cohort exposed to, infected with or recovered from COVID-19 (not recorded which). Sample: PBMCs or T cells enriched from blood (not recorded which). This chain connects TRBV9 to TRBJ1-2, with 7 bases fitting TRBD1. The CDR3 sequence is CASSGRQGRYGYTF. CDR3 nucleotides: TGTGCCAGCAGCGGAAGACAGGGAAGGTATGGCTACACCTTC. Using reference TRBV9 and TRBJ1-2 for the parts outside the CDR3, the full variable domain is DSGVTQTPKHLITATGQRVTLRCSPRSGDLSVYWYQQSLDQGLQFLIQYYNGEERAKGNILERFSAQQFPDLHSELNLSSLELGDSALYFCASSGRQGRYGYTFGSGTRLTVV.